This T cell receptor beta chain was recovered during a study of T-cell memory formation after mild COVID-19 (dated by TCRdb to the early 2020s). Regarding the complete study: TCR sequence clusters from the two donors were largely donor specific. Longitudinal TCRalpha and TCRbeta repertoire sequencing tracked T-cell clones expanding and contracting after mild COVID-19 in two donors. The cohort was made up of two young adult volunteers, one female and one male, who were previously healthy. Overall study outcomes, separate from this receptor: Balanced CD4/CD8 phenotypes were observed for clones contracting from day 15 to 85, whereas a bias towards CD4+ was observed for a second wave of clones expanding from day 15 to 37. The second-wave clones that peaked on day 37 were not confirmed to be SARS-CoV-2 specific. Contracting CD4+ clones appeared mostly in the CM and EM memory subsets, whereas CD8+ clones were enriched in EMRA. Some responding clones were found in pre-infection memory, which suggests that pre-existing cross-reactive memory T cells took part in the SARS-CoV-2 response. The study included only a couple of mild cases, and larger cohorts that include severe cases with pre-infection samples were judged to be necessary.

The sample holds a few counts of this clonotype. The antigen this receptor binds is unknown. No much larger clone is present one base from it, and per-base qualities are unavailable. V sheds 5 bases and J sheds 2 bases, leaving 16 bases between their ends. Reading from cysteine to phenylalanine, the CDR3 counts 16 amino acids. Just CDR3 DNA is preserved here, 48 bases in frame from base 1. Per the germline V gene (reference sequence), MNHEY is the CDR1 and SMNVEV is the CDR2. PBMCs were isolated by Ficoll-Paque density gradient centrifugation. The instrument given in TCRdb is Illumina NovaSeq 6000. TCRalpha and TCRbeta cDNA libraries were constructed by 5'RACE with constant-segment primers, with sample barcodes and unique molecular identifiers being introduced. Trizol reagent was used to extract RNA from every sample. The libraries were amplified in two PCR steps, and the second step added a second sample barcode and Illumina TruSeq adapters. The libraries were sequenced on an Illumina NovaSeq using 2 x 150 bp paired-end reads. The authors' pipeline ran thus. Demultiplexing of reads and collapsing into UMI-guided consensus sequences were performed with migec v1.2.7. With mixcr v2.1.11, UMI consensuses were aligned to TRA and TRB V and J templates and assembled into clonotypes. A clonotype was counted as expanded or contracted only if both edgeR and NoisET called the change significant, with noise models trained on biological replicates. edgeR calls used a false discovery rate-adjusted p below 0.01 and a log2 fold-change threshold of 1. As an exploratory analysis of dynamics, max-normalized trajectories of the 1000 most abundant clonotypes were examined with PCA combined with hierarchical clustering. The CD4 or CD8 phenotype of responding clones was assigned using the separately sequenced CD4+ and CD8+ repertoires. TCRdb trimmed public reads at Q25 via fastp, called clones via MiXCR and kept in-frame beta chains. Every distinct CDR3 protein forms one entry, paired with its most common genes and DNA. It is TCRdb's table, rather than the study itself, that gives the V and J calls and clone size. For this sample the table gives tens of thousands of distinct CDR3 sequences, of which about 13% were detected only once. 41% of the sample comes from the top ten.

The sequence derives from a man aged 18 to 29 who had mild COVID-19 (a few samples of this study predate the infection). The sample titles of this study are shuffled in the database, so cell type and time point are left out; the donor was told from shared clones. Sequencing was carried out using PBMCs or a T cell subset sorted from them (not recorded which). The chain was built from TRBV27 and TRBJ2-1; 5 matching bases give a weak D call of TRBD1. In nucleotides, the sequence is TGTGCCAGCAGTCCCCACCAGGGAACGGCCTACAATGAGCAGTTCTTC. Translated, it gives CASSPHQGTAYNEQFF.